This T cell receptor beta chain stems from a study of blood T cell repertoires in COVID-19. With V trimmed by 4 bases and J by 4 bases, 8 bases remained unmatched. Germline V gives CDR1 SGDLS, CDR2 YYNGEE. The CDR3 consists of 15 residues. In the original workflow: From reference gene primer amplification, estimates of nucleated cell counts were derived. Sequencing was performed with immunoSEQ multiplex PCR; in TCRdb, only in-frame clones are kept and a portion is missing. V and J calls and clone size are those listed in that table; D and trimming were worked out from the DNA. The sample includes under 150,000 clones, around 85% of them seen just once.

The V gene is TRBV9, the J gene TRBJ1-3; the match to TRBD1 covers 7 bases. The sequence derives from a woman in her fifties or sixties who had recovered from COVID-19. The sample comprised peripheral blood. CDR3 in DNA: TGTGCCAGCAGCTCTAGACAGGGTCCGGGAAACACCATATATTTT. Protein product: CASSSRQGPGNTIYF.